This TCR beta chain is drawn from a study of blood T cell repertoires in COVID-19. CDR1 is GTSNPN, CDR2 SVGIG, per germline (reference sequence). V was shortened by 0 bases and J by 3 bases, with 12 bases between the two germline ends. This CDR3 spans 16 amino acids. Method: immunoSEQ multiplex PCR; TCRdb's copy keeps in-frame clones and lacks some. The repertoire holds around 300,000 clones, with around 90% as singletons. Two negative PCRs, clearance, or symptom resolution characterized the recovered Cohort 3 donors. The chain couples TRBV30 to TRBJ1-6; no clear D gene. Sequencing used PBMCs or T cells enriched from blood (not recorded which). The clonotype originates from a woman in her forties who had recovered from COVID-19. Here the CDR3 reads CAWSVRRLNYNSPLHF. Written as DNA, the CDR3 is TGTGCCTGGAGTGTCAGGAGGCTTAACTATAATTCACCCCTCCACTTT.